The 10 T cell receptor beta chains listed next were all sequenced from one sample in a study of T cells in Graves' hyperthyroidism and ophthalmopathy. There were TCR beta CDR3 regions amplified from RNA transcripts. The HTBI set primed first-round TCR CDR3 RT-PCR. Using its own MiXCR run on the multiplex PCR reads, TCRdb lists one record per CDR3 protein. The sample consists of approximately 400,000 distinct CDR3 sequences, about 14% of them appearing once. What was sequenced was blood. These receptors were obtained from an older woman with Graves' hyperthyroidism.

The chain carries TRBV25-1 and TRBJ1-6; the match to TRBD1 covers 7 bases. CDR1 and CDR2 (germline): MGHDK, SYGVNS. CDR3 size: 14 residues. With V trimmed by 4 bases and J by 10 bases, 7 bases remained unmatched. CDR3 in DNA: TGTGCCAGCAGTGTCAACAGGGGTAGATCACCCCTCCACTTT. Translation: CASSVNRGRSPLHF.

Here the CDR3 reads CASSMDGIYGYTF. CDR3 in DNA: TGTGCCAGCAGCATGGACGGTATCTATGGCTACACCTTC. The genes are TRBV7-2 and TRBJ1-2, with D hard to call. CDR3 length: 13 residues. The germline V and J ends were trimmed by 5 bases and 4 bases, with 11 bases remaining between them. Germline lookup yields CDR1 SGHTA and CDR2 FQGNSA.

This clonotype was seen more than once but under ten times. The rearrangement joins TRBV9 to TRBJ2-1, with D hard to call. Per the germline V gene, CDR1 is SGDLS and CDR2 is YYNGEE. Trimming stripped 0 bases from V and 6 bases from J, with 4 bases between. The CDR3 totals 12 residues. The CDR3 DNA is TGTGCCAGCAGCGTAGGAAGCAATGAGCAGTTCTTC. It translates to CASSVGSNEQFF.

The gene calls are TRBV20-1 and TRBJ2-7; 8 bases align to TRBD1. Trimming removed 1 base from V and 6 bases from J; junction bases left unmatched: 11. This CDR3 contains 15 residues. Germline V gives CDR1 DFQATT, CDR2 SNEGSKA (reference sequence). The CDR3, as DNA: TGCAGTGCTAGAGGACCCCTTGGACAGGGCGGCGAGCAGTACTTC. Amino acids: CSARGPLGQGGEQYF.

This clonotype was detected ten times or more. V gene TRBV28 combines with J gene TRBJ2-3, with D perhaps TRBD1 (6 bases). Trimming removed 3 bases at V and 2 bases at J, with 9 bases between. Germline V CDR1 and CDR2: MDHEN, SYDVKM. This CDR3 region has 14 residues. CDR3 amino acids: CASSFGGTTDTQYF. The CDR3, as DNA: TGTGCCAGCAGTTTTGGGGGCACCACAGATACGCAGTATTTT.

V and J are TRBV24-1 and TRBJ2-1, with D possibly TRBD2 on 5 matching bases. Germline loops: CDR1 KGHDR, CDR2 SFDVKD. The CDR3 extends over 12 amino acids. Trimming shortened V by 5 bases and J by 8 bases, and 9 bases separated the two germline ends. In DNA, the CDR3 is TGTGCCACCAGTGGGTCGCGGGATGAGCAGTTCTTC. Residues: CATSGSRDEQFF.

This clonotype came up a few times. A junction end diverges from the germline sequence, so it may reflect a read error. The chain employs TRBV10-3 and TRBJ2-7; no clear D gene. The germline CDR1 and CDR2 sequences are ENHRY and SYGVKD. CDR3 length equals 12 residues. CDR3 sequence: CAISEISYEQCF. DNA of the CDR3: TGTGCCATCAGTGAGATCTCCTACGAGCAGTGCTTC.

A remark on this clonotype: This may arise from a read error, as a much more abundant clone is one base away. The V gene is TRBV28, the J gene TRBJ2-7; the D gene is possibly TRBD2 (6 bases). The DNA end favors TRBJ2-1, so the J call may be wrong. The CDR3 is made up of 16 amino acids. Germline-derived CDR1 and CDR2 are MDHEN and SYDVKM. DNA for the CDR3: TGTGCCAGCTCTTGGCATATAGCGGAAAGCTCCTACGAGCAGTTCTTC. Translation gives CASSWHIAESSYEQFF.

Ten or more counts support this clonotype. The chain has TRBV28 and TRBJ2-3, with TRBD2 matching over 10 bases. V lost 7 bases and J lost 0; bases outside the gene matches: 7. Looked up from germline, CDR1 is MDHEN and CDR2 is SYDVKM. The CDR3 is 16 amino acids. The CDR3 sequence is CASTLGLAVSTDTQYF. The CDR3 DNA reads TGTGCCAGCACCCTAGGACTAGCGGTGAGCACAGATACGCAGTATTTT.

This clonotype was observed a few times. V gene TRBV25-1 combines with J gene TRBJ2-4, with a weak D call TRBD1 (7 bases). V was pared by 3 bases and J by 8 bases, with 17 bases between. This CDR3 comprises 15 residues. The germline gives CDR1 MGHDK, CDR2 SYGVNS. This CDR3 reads CASSDSRQGGHIQYF. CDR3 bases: TGTGCCAGCAGTGATTCTCGACAGGGAGGTCACATTCAGTACTTC.